These T cell receptor beta chains were read from a single sample in a study of control samples from healthy donors and cancer patients. The assay was immunoSEQ multiplex PCR, and TCRdb's table has in-frame clones only and misses some. The table has about 150,000 clones, around 94% seen once; the top ten hold roughly 1.3%. The specimen was blood. These receptors all stem from a woman aged 18 to 35 in good health. The CDR3 runs from the conserved cysteine through the conserved F or W. The D gene is left open where the match is weak. For some rows the clone size is stated as once, few or many, or as a class when expanded; others skip it.

abundance: -; d_gene: -; j_gene: TRBJ1-1; v_gene: TRBV6-5; CDR3nt: TGTGCCAGCATGGGGCAGGGACTCTACACTGAAGCTTTCTTT; CDR3aa: CASMGQGLYTEAFF
abundance: -; d_gene: -; j_gene: TRBJ2-6; v_gene: TRBV4-1; CDR3nt: TGCGCCAGCAGCCAAGATCCCCCGAAGGGGCGCTCTGGGGCCAACGTCCTGACTTTC; CDR3aa: CASSQDPPKGRSGANVLTF
abundance: -; d_gene: TRBD2; j_gene: TRBJ2-1; v_gene: TRBV29-1; CDR3nt: TGCAGCGTTGTTCTCCCGGGAGGCCTCAATGAGCAGTTCTTC; CDR3aa: CSVVLPGGLNEQFF
abundance: -; d_gene: -; j_gene: TRBJ1-2; v_gene: TRBV2; CDR3nt: TGTGCCAGCATGGGGGGAAGCTATGGCTACACCTTC; CDR3aa: CASMGGSYGYTF
abundance: -; d_gene: -; j_gene: TRBJ2-7; v_gene: TRBV27; CDR3nt: TGTGCCAGCAGTTTAAGGGCCTCCTACGAGCAGTACTTC; CDR3aa: CASSLRASYEQYF
abundance: -; d_gene: -; j_gene: TRBJ2-7; v_gene: TRBV6-2/TRBV6-3; CDR3nt: TGTGCCAGCAGCCGGGGCAACTCCTACGAGCAGTACTTC; CDR3aa: CASSRGNSYEQYF
abundance: -; d_gene: TRBD1; j_gene: TRBJ1-2; v_gene: TRBV5-4; CDR3nt: TGTGCCAGCAGTCTCCCGTTAGACAGGGGTGACGGCTACACCTTC; CDR3aa: CASSLPLDRGDGYTF
abundance: once; d_gene: -; j_gene: TRBJ1-1; v_gene: TRBV29-1; CDR3nt: TGCAGCGTAGAACCCAGGGGCCTCGAGTCAGCTTTCTTT; CDR3aa: CSVEPRGLESAFF
abundance: -; d_gene: -; j_gene: TRBJ2-3; v_gene: TRBV12-2; CDR3nt: TGTGCAAGTCGCCCCGCGTGGGCCACAGATACGCAGTATTTT; CDR3aa: CASRPAWATDTQYF
abundance: -; d_gene: -; j_gene: TRBJ1-5; v_gene: TRBV28; CDR3nt: TGTGCCATTACTGCCCCCAGGGTGGTAAATCAGCCCCAGCATTTT; CDR3aa: CAITAPRVVNQPQHF
abundance: -; d_gene: -; j_gene: TRBJ2-7; v_gene: TRBV14; CDR3nt: TGTGCCAGCAGCAACACCCGCGGATACGAGCAGTACTTC; CDR3aa: CASSNTRGYEQYF
abundance: once; d_gene: -; j_gene: TRBJ2-7; v_gene: TRBV5-1; CDR3nt: TGCGCCAGCAGCTTGGCTCAGGGAGGATACGAGCAGTACTTC; CDR3aa: CASSLAQGGYEQYF
abundance: -; d_gene: TRBD1; j_gene: TRBJ2-7; v_gene: TRBV9; CDR3nt: TGTGCCAGCAGCGAGAAGCGGACAGGAAGCTCCTACGAGCAGTACTTC; CDR3aa: CASSEKRTGSSYEQYF
abundance: -; d_gene: -; j_gene: TRBJ2-7; v_gene: TRBV15; CDR3nt: TGTGCCACCAGCAGAGGAGGCCCGGATACCAGGGTCTACGAGCAGTACTTC; CDR3aa: CATSRGGPDTRVYEQYF
abundance: -; d_gene: TRBD1; j_gene: TRBJ2-1; v_gene: TRBV11-3; CDR3nt: TGTGCCAGCAGCTTAGAAAGAGGACAGGGGATGAACAATGAGCAGTTCTTC; CDR3aa: CASSLERGQGMNNEQFF
abundance: -; d_gene: TRBD2; j_gene: TRBJ2-3; v_gene: TRBV2; CDR3nt: TGTGCCAGCGGGCGGGGGGGTGCAGATACGCAGTATTTT; CDR3aa: CASGRGGADTQYF
abundance: -; d_gene: -; j_gene: TRBJ2-3; v_gene: TRBV12-3/TRBV12-4; CDR3nt: TGTGCCAGCAGTTTATCGCGAGATACGCAGTATTTT; CDR3aa: CASSLSRDTQYF
abundance: -; d_gene: -; j_gene: TRBJ2-6; v_gene: TRBV7-9; CDR3nt: TGTGCCAGCAGCTTCTCTATCCCTGGGGCCAACGTCCTGACTTTC; CDR3aa: CASSFSIPGANVLTF
abundance: -; d_gene: -; j_gene: TRBJ2-3; v_gene: TRBV28; CDR3nt: TGTGCCAGCAGTTCCCCCATCGGGAATAAGGGCACAGATACGCAGTATTTT; CDR3aa: CASSSPIGNKGTDTQYF
abundance: -; d_gene: -; j_gene: TRBJ2-7; v_gene: TRBV5-5; CDR3nt: TGTGCCAGCAGCCCCGGTACTTACGAGCAGTACTTC; CDR3aa: CASSPGTYEQYF
abundance: -; d_gene: -; j_gene: TRBJ2-7; v_gene: TRBV6-2/TRBV6-3; CDR3nt: TGTGCCAGCAGTTACGGGCCGGGGTGGGCCTACGAGCAGTACTTC; CDR3aa: CASSYGPGWAYEQYF
abundance: -; d_gene: -; j_gene: TRBJ2-1; v_gene: TRBV3-1/TRBV3-2; CDR3nt: TGTGCCAGCTCGTGGGAGGTGGACAGCATCAATGAGCAGTTCTTC; CDR3aa: CASSWEVDSINEQFF
abundance: once; d_gene: TRBD1; j_gene: TRBJ2-3; v_gene: TRBV7-2; CDR3nt: TGTGCCAGCAGCTTGGGGACAGGCCTCGACACAGATACGCAGTATTTT; CDR3aa: CASSLGTGLDTDTQYF